This T cell receptor beta chain was obtained from a study of blood T cell repertoires in COVID-19. For the study at large: COVID-19 samples from acute and convalescent phases originated in the United States, Italy and Spain. T cells, B-cell-depleted T cells, or PBMCs provided the cDNA or gDNA that served as material.

Authors' processing steps: By means of reference gene primer amplification, nucleated cell counts were estimated. Method: immunoSEQ multiplex PCR; TCRdb's copy keeps in-frame clones and lacks some. From that table come the V and J calls and clone size; the DNA was used to work out D and trimming. The sample lists approximately 70,000 clones; 85% to 90% were seen once. CDR3 length: 15 residues. Germline CDR1 SGHNT, CDR2 YYREEE (reference sequence). J lost 7 bases, V lost 4 bases, and 7 bases had no gene match. This TCR was recovered from a woman older than 75 with active COVID-19. Sequenced material: peripheral blood. V is TRBV5-4 and J is TRBJ1-6; 8 bases map to TRBD1. CDR3 residues: CASSQGQGGNSPLHF. For the CDR3, the DNA is TGTGCCAGCAGCCAAGGACAGGGTGGAAATTCACCCCTCCACTTT.